This T cell receptor (beta chain) was documented in a study of T-cell memory formation after mild COVID-19. With V trimmed by 4 bases and J by 3 bases, 8 bases remained unmatched. This CDR3 is 16 amino acids long. CDR1 GTSNPN and CDR2 SVGIG come from the germline V gene (reference sequence). Each CDR3 protein is one row after TCRdb ran MiXCR on the 5' RACE reads. Of 390,000 or so distinct CDR3 sequences in the sample, 16% were seen once. The sample taken for sequencing was PBMCs or a T cell subset sorted from them (not recorded which). The rearrangement joins TRBV30 to TRBJ2-2, with TRBD1 matching 10 bases. This receptor was taken from a man aged 18 to 29 who had mild COVID-19 (a few samples of this study predate the infection). Cell type and time point are not known. CDR3 bases: TGTGCCTGGATCGGATGGGGGACAGGGGACACCGGGGAGCTGTTTTTT. As protein: CAWIGWGTGDTGELFF.